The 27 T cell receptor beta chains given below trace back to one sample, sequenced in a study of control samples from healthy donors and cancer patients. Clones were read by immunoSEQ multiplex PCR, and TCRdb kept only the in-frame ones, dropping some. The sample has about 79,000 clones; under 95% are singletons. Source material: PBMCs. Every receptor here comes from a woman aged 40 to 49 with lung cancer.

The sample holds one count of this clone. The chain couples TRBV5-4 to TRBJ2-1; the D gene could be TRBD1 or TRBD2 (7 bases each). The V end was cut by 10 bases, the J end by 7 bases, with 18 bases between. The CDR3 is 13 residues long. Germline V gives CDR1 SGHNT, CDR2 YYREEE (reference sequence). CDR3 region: CAAAGTVSNEQFF. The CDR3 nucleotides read TGTGCCGCAGCGGGGACAGTATCAAATGAGCAGTTCTTC. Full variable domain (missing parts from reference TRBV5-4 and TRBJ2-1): ETGVTQSPTHLIKTRGQQVTLRCSSQSGHNTVSWYQQALGQGPQFIFQYYREEENGRGNFPPRFSGLQFPNYSSELNVNALELDDSALYLCAAAGTVSNEQFFGPGTRLTVL.

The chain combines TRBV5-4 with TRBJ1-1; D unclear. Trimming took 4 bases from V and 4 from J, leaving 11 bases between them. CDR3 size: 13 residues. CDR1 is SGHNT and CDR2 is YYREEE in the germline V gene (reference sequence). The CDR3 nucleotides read TGTGCCAGCAGCACCGCGGAAGGCACTGAAGCTTTCTTT. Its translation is CASSTAEGTEAFF.

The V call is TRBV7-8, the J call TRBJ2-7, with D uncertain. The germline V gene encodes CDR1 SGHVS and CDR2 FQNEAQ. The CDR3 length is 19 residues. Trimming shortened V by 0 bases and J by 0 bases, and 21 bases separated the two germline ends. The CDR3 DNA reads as TGTGCCAGCAGCTTAGCGCGACGAGGCCCCGAGGTCCCCTCCTACGAGCAGTACTTC. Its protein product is CASSLARRGPEVPSYEQYF.

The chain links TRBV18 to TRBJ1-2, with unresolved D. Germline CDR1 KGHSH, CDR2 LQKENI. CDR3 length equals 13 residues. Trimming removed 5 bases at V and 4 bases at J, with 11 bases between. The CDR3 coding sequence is TGTGCCAGCTCAGGAAGTGCGTCCTATGGCTACACCTTC. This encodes CASSGSASYGYTF. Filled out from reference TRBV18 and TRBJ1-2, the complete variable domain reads NAGVMQNPRHLVRRRGQEARLRCSPMKGHSHVYWYRQLPEEGLKFMVYLQKENIIDESGMPKERFSAEFPKEGPSILRIQQVVRGDSAAYFCASSGSASYGYTFGSGTRLTVV.

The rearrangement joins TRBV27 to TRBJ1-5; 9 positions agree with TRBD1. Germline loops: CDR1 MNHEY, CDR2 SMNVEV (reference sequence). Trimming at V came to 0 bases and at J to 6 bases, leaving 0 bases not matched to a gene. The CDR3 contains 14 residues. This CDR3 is CASSLSGQGQPQHF. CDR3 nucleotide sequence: TGTGCCAGCAGTTTATCGGGACAGGGTCAGCCCCAGCATTTT.

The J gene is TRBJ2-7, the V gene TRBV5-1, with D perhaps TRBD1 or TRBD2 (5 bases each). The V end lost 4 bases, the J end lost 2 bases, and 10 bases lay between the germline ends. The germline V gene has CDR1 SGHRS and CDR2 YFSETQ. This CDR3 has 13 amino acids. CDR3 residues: CASSGDGPYEQYF. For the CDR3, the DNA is TGCGCCAGCAGCGGGGACGGTCCCTACGAGCAGTACTTC.

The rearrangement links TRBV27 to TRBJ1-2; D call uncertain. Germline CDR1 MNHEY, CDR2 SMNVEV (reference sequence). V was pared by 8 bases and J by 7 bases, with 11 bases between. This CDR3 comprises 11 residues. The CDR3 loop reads CASGVVGGYTF. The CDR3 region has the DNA TGTGCCAGCGGGGTGGTGGGTGGCTACACCTTC.

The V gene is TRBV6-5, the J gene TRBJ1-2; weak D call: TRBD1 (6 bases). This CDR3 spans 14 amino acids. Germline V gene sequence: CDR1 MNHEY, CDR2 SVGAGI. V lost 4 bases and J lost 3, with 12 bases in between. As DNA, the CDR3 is TGTGCCAGCAGTTCACAGGGATCTGACTATGGCTACACCTTC. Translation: CASSSQGSDYGYTF.

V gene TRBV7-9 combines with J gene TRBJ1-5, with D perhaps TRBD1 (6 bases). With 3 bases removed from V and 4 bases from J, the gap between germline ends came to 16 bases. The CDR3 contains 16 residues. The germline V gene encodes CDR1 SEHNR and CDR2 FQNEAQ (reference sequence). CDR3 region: CASSLSGGGRNQPQHF. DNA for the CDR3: TGTGCCAGCAGCTTGTCGGGGGGCGGTCGGAATCAGCCCCAGCATTTT.

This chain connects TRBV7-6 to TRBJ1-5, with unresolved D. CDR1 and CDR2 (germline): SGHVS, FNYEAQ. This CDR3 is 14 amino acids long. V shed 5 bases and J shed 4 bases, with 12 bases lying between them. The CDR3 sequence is CASSLSTGNQPQHF. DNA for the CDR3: TGTGCCAGCAGCCTCTCAACCGGGAATCAGCCCCAGCATTTT.

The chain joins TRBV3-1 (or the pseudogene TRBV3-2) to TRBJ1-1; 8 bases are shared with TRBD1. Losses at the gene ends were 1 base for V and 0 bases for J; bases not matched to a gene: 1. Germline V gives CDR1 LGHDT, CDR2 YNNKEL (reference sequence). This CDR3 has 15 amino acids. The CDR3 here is CASSQGTGLNTEAFF. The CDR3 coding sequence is TGTGCCAGCAGCCAAGGGACAGGGTTGAACACTGAAGCTTTCTTT.

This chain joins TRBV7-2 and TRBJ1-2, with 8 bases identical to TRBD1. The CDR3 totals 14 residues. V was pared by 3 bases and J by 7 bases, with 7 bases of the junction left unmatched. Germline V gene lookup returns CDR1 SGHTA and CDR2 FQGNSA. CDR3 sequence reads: CASSLTGEAGGYTF. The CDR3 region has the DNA TGTGCCAGCAGCTTGACAGGGGAGGCGGGTGGCTACACCTTC.

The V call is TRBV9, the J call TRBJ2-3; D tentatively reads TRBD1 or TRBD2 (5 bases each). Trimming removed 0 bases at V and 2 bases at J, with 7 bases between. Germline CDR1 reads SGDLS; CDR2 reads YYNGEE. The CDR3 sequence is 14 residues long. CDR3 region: CASSVGGITDTQYF. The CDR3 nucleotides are TGTGCCAGCAGCGTAGGGGGGATCACAGATACGCAGTATTTT. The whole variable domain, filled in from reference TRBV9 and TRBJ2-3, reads DSGVTQTPKHLITATGQRVTLRCSPRSGDLSVYWYQQSLDQGLQFLIQYYNGEERAKGNILERFSAQQFPDLHSELNLSSLELGDSALYFCASSVGGITDTQYFGPGTRLTVL.

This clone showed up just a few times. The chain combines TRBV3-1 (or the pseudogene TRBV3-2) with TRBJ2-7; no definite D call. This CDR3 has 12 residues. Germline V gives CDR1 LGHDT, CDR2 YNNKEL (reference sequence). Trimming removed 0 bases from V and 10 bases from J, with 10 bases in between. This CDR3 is CASSQDLEQQYF. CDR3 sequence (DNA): TGTGCCAGCAGCCAAGATTTAGAGCAACAGTACTTC.

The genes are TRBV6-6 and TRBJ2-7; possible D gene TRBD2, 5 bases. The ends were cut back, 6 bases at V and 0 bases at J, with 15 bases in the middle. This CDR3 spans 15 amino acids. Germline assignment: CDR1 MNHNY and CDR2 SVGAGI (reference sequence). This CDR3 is CASSPRGLNSYEQYF. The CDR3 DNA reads TGTGCCAGCAGCCCCCGGGGTCTTAACTCCTACGAGCAGTACTTC.

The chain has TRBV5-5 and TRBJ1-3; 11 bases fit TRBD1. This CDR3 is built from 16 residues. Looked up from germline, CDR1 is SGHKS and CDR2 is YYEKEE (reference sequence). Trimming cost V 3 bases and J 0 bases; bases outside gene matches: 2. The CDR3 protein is CASSWTGGLSGNTIYF. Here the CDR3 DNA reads TGTGCCAGCAGCTGGACAGGGGGCCTCTCTGGAAACACCATATATTTT.

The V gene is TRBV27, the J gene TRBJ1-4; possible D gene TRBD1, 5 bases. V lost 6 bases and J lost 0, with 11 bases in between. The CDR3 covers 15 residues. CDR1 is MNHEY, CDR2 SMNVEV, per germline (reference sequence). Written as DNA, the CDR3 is TGTGCCAGCAGCAGAAGACAGTCAACTAATGAAAAACTGTTTTTT. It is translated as CASSRRQSTNEKLFF.

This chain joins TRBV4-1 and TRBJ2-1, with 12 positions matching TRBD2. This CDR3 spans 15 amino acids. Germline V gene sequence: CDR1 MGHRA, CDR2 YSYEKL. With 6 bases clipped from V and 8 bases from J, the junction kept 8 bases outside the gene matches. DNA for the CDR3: TGCGCCAGCAGACTGACTAGCGGGGGAACCTATGAGCAGTTCTTC. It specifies CASRLTSGGTYEQFF.

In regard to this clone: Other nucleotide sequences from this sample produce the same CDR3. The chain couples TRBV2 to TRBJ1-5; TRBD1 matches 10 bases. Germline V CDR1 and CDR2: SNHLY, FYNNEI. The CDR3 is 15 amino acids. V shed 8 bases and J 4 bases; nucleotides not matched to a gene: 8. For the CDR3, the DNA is TGTGCCAGCGGGAGGACAGGGGGATCGAATCAGCCCCAGCATTTT. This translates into CASGRTGGSNQPQHF.

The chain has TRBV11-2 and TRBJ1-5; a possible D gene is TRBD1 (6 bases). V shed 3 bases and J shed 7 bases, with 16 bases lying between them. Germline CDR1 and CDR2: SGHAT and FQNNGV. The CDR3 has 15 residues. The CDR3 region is CASSFAGAQGQPQHF. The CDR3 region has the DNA TGTGCCAGCAGCTTCGCCGGGGCGCAGGGGCAGCCCCAGCATTTT.

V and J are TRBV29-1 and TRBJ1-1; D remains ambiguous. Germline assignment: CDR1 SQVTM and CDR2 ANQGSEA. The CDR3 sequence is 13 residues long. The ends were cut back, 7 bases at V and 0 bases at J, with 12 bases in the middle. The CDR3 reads CSASGRMNTEAFF. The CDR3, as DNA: TGCAGCGCGAGCGGACGGATGAACACTGAAGCTTTCTTT. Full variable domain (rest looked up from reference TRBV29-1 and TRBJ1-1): SAVISQKPSRDICQRGTSLTIQCQVDSQVTMMFWYRQQPGQSLTLIATANQGSEATYESGFVIDKFPISRPNLTFSTLTVSNMSPEDSSIYLCSASGRMNTEAFFGQGTRLTVV.

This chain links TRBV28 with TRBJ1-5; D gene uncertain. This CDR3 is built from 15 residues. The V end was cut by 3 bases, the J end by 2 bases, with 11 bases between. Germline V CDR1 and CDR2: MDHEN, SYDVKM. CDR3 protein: CASSFVGEGNQPQHF. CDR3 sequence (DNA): TGTGCCAGCAGTTTCGTAGGTGAGGGCAATCAGCCCCAGCATTTT.

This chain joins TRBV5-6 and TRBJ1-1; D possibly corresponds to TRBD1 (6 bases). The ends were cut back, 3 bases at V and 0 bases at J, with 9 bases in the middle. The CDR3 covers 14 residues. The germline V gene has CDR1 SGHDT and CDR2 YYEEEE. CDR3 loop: CASSWGQMNTEAFF. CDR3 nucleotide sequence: TGTGCCAGCAGCTGGGGACAAATGAACACTGAAGCTTTCTTT.

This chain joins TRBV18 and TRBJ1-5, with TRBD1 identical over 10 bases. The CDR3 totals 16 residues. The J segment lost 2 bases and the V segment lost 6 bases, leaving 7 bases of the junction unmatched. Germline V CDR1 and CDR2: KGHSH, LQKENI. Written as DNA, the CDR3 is TGTGCCAGCTCGCCTAAAGGGACAGGGGGCAATCAGCCCCAGCATTTT. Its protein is CASSPKGTGGNQPQHF.

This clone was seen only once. CDR3 loop: CASSQKAGTSFLKLSYNSPLHF. The CDR3 region has the DNA TGCGCCAGCAGCCAAAAGGCCGGGACTTCCTTTCTCAAGTTAAGCTATAATTCACCCCTCCACTTT. This chain uses TRBV4-1 with TRBJ1-6, with a weak D call TRBD1 (5 bases). V was trimmed by 2 bases and J by 3 bases, leaving 29 bases between them. Germline-derived CDR1 and CDR2 are MGHRA and YSYEKL. This CDR3 comprises 22 residues.

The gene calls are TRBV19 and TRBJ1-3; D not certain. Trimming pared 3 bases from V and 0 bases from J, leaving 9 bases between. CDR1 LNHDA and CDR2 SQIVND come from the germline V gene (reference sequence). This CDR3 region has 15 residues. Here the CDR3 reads CASSITESSGNTIYF. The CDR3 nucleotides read TGTGCCAGTAGTATCACAGAGAGCTCTGGAAACACCATATATTTT.

CDR3 region: CASSLRGSWTQYF. The CDR3 DNA reads as TGTGCCAGCAGCCTCCGAGGGTCATGGACCCAGTACTTC. The V gene is TRBV11-3, the J gene TRBJ2-5; D is possibly TRBD2 (5 bases). The germline V gene has CDR1 SGHNT and CDR2 YENEEA. V was clipped by 5 bases and J by 7 bases, with 14 bases between them. The CDR3 length is 13 residues.